This TCR beta chain was obtained from a study of T cell changes during pregnancy in multiple sclerosis. The ends were cut back, 2 bases at V and 2 bases at J, with 7 bases in the middle. The CDR3 has 14 amino acids. The germline gives CDR1 MNHEY, CDR2 SMNVEV (reference sequence). Generated by immunoSEQ multiplex PCR, the TCRdb table keeps only in-frame clones and is missing some. The profile shows more than 50,000 clones, approximately 94% of them singletons. The specimen comprised CD8+ T cells from peripheral blood mononuclear cells, sampled after pregnancy. The TCR comes from a female donor with multiple sclerosis, enrolled in a pregnancy study. The chain combines TRBV27 with TRBJ1-3; maybe TRBD1 (5 bases). CDR3 in amino acids: CASSLAGTGNTIYF. The CDR3, as DNA: TGTGCCAGCAGTTTAGCAGGGACTGGAAACACCATATATTTT.